This TCR beta chain was sequenced in a study of cytomegalovirus exposure and HLA in healthy donors. Study-level findings and limits: An observed cluster of highly shared sequence variants was recorded as a likely sequencing artifact. Analysis was carried out at a later point, and it linked a missense DCLRE1C variant to TCR beta V- and J-gene trimming. Cytomegalovirus-associated status was assigned to 164 TCR beta chains. Productive rates of about 90% or about 30% were seen for most TCR beta V segments in an earlier analysis.

About this clone: Its antigen is unidentified.

The germline V gene encodes CDR1 MGHDK and CDR2 SYGVNS. The germline V and J ends were trimmed by 3 bases and 1 base, with 13 bases remaining between them. The CDR3 extends over 16 amino acids. PCR involved 60 Vbeta and 13 Jbeta primers. Data came from immunoSEQ multiplex PCR; TCRdb stores just in-frame clones and leaves some out. Of about 130,000 clones in the sample, about 72% were seen once. The V gene is TRBV25-1, the J gene TRBJ1-5; D is uncertain. The specimen sequenced was PBMCs. The receptor comes from a man under 40 in good health and CMV-seropositive. CDR3 in DNA: TGTGCCAGCAGTGATCCCCGGGCGGGGAGCAATCAGCCCCAGCATTTT. Its translation is CASSDPRAGSNQPQHF.